A single sample gave rise to the 8 T cell receptor beta chains below, sequenced in a study of T cell changes during pregnancy in multiple sclerosis. Clones were sequenced by immunoSEQ multiplex PCR, and TCRdb holds only the in-frame ones, with some missing. The table shows 80,000 to 100,000 clones, with about 93% occurring only once. Specimen: peripheral blood, collected after pregnancy. These receptors all stem from a female donor with multiple sclerosis, enrolled in a pregnancy study.

This clone was counted once. The rearrangement joins TRBV28 to TRBJ2-2; D is undetermined. Between the trimmed V and J ends, which lost 2 bases and 3 bases, there was a span of 13 bases. This CDR3 spans 16 amino acids. Germline V gives CDR1 MDHEN, CDR2 SYDVKM. CDR3 sequence reads: CASSLSNSIDTGELFF. In DNA form, the CDR3 reads TGTGCCAGCAGTTTAAGTAACAGCATCGACACCGGGGAGCTGTTTTTT.

The V call is TRBV27, the J call TRBJ2-1; D is unclear. The V gene lost 1 base and the J gene lost 7 bases, with 5 bases spanning the gap. The germline V gene encodes CDR1 MNHEY and CDR2 SMNVEV (reference sequence). The CDR3 runs to 12 residues. The CDR3 is CASSLYGNEQFF. The CDR3 DNA follows: TGTGCCAGCAGTTTATACGGGAATGAGCAGTTCTTC.

This clone was counted a few times. The sample contains more than one DNA sequence encoding this CDR3. The rearrangement links TRBV12-5 to TRBJ1-5; a possible D gene is TRBD1 (5 bases). The CDR3 extends over 15 amino acids. Trimming took off 3 bases at V and 6 bases at J, with 15 bases between the two ends. Germline lookup yields CDR1 LGHNT and CDR2 FRNRAP. Here the CDR3 reads CASGFSSGGGQPQHF. CDR3 DNA sequence: TGTGCTAGTGGTTTCAGCTCGGGGGGTGGTCAGCCCCAGCATTTT.

The CDR3 loop reads CASRPVGDRGNTIYF. In nucleotides, the CDR3 is TGTGCCAGCCGCCCGGTTGGGGACAGGGGAAACACCATATATTTT. The genes are TRBV9 and TRBJ1-3; TRBD1 matches 8 bases. The CDR3 has 15 amino acids. V trimming: 7 bases; J trimming: 4 bases; junction bases outside the gene matches: 10. Germline CDR1 and CDR2: SGDLS and YYNGEE.

The J gene is TRBJ2-7, the V gene TRBV18; D is perhaps TRBD2 (5 bases). Trimming removed 4 bases at V and 5 bases at J, with 21 bases between. The CDR3 contains 16 residues. Germline V gene sequence: CDR1 KGHSH, CDR2 LQKENI. CDR3 protein: CASSLGSGGGNHEQYF. In nucleotides, the CDR3 is TGTGCCAGCTCACTCGGCAGTGGCGGAGGAAACCACGAGCAGTACTTC.

The V call is TRBV23-1, the J call TRBJ2-5; no definite D call. TRBV23-1 is noted as an ORF with a role that remains uncertain. V lost 0 bases, J lost 0 bases, and 5 bases lay in between. This CDR3 contains 14 residues. The CDR3 loop reads CASSQSRNQETQYF. The CDR3 coding sequence is TGCGCCAGCAGTCAATCGCGCAACCAAGAGACCCAGTACTTC.

The V and J genes are TRBV7-9 and TRBJ1-1; D gene uncertain. Germline CDR1 reads SEHNR; CDR2 reads FQNEAQ (reference sequence). The CDR3 has 12 amino acids. The V and J ends lost 6 bases and 1 base respectively, with 6 bases between them. The CDR3 sequence is CASREENTEAFF. The CDR3 DNA reads as TGTGCCAGCAGGGAGGAGAACACTGAAGCTTTCTTT. The whole variable domain, remainder taken from reference TRBV7-9 and TRBJ1-1, is DTGVSQNPRHKITKRGQNVTFRCDPISEHNRLYWYRQTLGQGPEFLTYFQNEAQLEKSRLLSDRFSAERPKGSFSTLEIQRTEQGDSAMYLCASREENTEAFFGQGTRLTVV.

This chain connects TRBV5-4 to TRBJ2-5; 9 bases agree with TRBD1. J gave up 5 bases and V 1 base, and 9 bases lay outside the gene matches. This CDR3 is 16 amino acids long. From germline, CDR1 is SGHNT and CDR2 YYREEE (reference sequence). The CDR3 loop is CASSLTGGGGGETQYF. In DNA, the CDR3 is TGTGCCAGCAGCTTGACAGGGGGCGGAGGAGGGGAGACCCAGTACTTC.